This T cell receptor (beta chain) emerged from a study of T cells in Graves' hyperthyroidism and ophthalmopathy. This CDR3 has 16 residues. Unmatched junction bases numbered 7, after V lost 5 bases and J lost 5 bases. CDR1 LGHNA and CDR2 YNFKEQ come from the germline V gene. Cells are PBMCs isolated from roughly 9.2 ml of fresh blood. RNA transcripts served as the template for amplifying TCR beta CDR3 regions. First-round RT-PCR of the TCR CDR3 relied on the HTBI primer set. TCRdb passed the multiplex PCR reads through MiXCR, listing each CDR3 protein once. Of under 350,000 distinct CDR3 sequences in the sample, about 13% were seen once.

The receptor was derived from a woman in her thirties or forties with Graves' ophthalmopathy. What was sequenced was blood. The chain is built from TRBV4-2 and TRBJ2-5, with 14 bases that match TRBD2. CDR3 region: CASSEGLAGEEETQYF. For the CDR3, the DNA is TGTGCCAGCAGCGAGGGACTAGCGGGAGAAGAGGAGACCCAGTACTTC.